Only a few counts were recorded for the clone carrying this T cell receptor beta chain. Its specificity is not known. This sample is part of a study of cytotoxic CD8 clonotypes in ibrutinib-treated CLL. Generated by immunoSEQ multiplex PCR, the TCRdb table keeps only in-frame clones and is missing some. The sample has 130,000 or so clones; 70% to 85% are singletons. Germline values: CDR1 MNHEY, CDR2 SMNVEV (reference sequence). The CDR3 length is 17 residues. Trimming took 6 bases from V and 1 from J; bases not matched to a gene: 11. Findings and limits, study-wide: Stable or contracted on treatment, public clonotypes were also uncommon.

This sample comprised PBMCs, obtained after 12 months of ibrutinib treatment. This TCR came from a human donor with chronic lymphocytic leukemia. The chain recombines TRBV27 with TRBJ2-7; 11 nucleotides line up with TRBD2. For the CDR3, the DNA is TGTGCCAGCAGGCCATTGGGGGGGACTAGCGGATCCTACGAGCAGTACTTC. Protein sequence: CASRPLGGTSGSYEQYF.